Sequencing of this T cell receptor (beta chain) was carried out in a study of T cells after somatic rescue of genetic block. The CDR3 runs 15 residues. CDR1 and CDR2 (germline): MNHEY, SMNVEV (reference sequence). V shed 2 bases and J shed 7 bases, with 15 bases lying between them. Profiled with immunoSEQ multiplex PCR; TCRdb holds only in-frame clones, not every one. The table lists about 88,000 clones, 85% to 90% of them singletons. The chain couples TRBV27 to TRBJ2-1; perhaps TRBD1 as D (6 bases). The sample consisted of peripheral blood mononuclear cells (PBMCs). The source is a woman between 18 and 30 years old. CDR3 coding DNA: TGTGCCAGCAGTTTAACCCCGGACAGCCAGAATGAGCAGTTCTTC. The encoded protein is CASSLTPDSQNEQFF.